Described below is a single T cell receptor beta chain sequence and its context. No cognate antigen has been identified for it. There are no base qualities to consult, and no much larger clone falls within one base. No patient had received any treatment before thyroid surgery. The study retrospectively analysed patient clinical samples collected from about 2012 to 2019 using T-cell receptor beta sequencing. The sample belongs to a study of metastatic and nonmetastatic thyroid tumors (dated by TCRdb to 2019 to 2021). About the investigation overall: Repertoires were compared across peripheral blood and tumor or nodule tissue samples from malignant and benign thyroid patients. Summary of the overall study and its limitations: In both blood and tumor samples, malignant tumors were reported to have significantly higher TCR beta diversity than benign nodules.

From cysteine to phenylalanine, the CDR3 is 14 amino acids long. The only DNA kept is the CDR3, 42 bases in frame from the first base. The germline V gene (reference sequence) specifies MNHEY as CDR1 and SMNVEV as CDR2. V sheds 9 bases and J sheds 0 bases, leaving 15 bases between their ends. Library preparation used PCR. Reads for this sample came from an Illumina HiSeq 4000. High-throughput sequencing was used to profile the TCR beta-chain CDR3 region of every patient. Turning to the authors' computational methods: Drawing on CDR3 differences between clinicopathological groups, the researchers built a classifier meant to tell apart patients with distant-metastatic papillary thyroid cancer. The Shannon index was used to assess repertoire diversity, and the Morisita-Horn index was used to assess tumor-blood repertoire similarity. The public reads were reanalyzed by TCRdb: fastp trimming at Q25, MiXCR alignment, in-frame beta chains only. For this entry, the V and J calls and clone size follow TCRdb and not the study's own pipeline. The table for this sample lists approximately 7,900 clones; approximately 30% of them were counted only once. 5% to 6.5% of the sample comes from the top ten.

The chain employs TRBV27 and TRBJ2-7; the D gene is possibly TRBD2, with 6 bases matching. The sample was adjacent normal tissue. This TCR came from a female donor with papillary thyroid cancer or a benign thyroid nodule (not recorded which). Some clones in this sample may be carry-over from other donors' samples. The CDR3 region has the sequence CASRRSSDSYEQYF. Read as DNA, the sequence is TGTGCCAGTCGTAGGTCTAGCGACTCCTACGAGCAGTACTTC.